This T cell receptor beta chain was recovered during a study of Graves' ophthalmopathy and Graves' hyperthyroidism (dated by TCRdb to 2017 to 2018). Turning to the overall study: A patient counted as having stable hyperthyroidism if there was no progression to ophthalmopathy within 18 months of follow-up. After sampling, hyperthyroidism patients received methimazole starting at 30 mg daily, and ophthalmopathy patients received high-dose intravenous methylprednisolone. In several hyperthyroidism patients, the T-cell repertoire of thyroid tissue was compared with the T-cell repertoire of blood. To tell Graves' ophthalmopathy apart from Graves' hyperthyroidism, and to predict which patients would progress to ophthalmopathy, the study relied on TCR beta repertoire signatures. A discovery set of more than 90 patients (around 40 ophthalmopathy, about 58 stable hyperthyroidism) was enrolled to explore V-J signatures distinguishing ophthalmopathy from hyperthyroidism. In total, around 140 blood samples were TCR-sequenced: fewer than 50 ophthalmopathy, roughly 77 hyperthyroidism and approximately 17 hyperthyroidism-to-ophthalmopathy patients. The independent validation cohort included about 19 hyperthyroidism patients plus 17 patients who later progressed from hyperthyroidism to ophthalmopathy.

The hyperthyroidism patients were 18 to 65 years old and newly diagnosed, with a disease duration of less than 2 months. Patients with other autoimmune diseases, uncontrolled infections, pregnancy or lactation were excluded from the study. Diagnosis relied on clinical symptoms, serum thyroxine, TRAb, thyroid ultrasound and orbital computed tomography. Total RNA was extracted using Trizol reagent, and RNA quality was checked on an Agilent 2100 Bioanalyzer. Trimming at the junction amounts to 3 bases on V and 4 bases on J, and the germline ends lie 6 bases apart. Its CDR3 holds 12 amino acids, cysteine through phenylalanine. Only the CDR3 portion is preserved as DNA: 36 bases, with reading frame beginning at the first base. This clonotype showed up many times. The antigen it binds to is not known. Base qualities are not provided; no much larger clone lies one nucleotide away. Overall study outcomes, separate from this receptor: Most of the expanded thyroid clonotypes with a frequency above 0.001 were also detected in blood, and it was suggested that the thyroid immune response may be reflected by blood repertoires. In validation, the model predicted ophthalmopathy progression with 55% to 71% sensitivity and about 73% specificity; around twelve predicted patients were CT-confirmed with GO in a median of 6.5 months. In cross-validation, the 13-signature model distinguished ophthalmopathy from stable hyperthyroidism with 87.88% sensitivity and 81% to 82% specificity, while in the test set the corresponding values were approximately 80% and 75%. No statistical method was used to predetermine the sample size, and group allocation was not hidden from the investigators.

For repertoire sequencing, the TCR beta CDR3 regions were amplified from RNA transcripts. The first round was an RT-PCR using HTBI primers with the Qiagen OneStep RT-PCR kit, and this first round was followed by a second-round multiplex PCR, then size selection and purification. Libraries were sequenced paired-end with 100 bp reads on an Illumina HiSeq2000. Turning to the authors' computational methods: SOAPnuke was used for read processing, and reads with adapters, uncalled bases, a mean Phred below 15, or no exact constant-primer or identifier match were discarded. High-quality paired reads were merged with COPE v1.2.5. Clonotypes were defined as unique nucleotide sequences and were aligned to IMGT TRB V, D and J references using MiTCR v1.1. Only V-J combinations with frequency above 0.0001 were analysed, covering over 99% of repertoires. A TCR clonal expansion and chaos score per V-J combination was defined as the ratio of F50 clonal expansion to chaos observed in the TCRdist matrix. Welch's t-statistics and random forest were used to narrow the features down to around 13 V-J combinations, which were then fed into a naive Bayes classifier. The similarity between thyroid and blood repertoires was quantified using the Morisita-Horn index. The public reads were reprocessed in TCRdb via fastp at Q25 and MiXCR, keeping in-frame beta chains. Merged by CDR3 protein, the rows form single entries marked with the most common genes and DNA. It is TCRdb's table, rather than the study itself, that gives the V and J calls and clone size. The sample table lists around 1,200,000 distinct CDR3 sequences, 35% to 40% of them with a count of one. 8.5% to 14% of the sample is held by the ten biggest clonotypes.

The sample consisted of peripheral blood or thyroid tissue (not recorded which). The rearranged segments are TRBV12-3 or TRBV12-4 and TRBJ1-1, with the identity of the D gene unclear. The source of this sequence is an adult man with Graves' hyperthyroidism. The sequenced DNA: TGTGCCAGCAGTTTCGGTCCCACTGAAGCTTTCTTT. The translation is CASSFGPTEAFF.